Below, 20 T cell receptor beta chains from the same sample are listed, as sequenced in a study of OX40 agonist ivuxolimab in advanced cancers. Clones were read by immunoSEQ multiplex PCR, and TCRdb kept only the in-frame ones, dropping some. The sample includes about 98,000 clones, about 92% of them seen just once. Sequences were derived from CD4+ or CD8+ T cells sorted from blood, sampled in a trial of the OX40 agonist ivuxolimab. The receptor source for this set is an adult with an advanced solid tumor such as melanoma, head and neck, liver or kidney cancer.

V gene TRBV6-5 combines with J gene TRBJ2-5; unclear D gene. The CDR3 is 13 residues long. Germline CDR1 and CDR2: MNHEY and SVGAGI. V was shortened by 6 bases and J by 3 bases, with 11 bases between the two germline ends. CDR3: CASRIPMKETQYF. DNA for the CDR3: TGTGCCAGCAGGATACCGATGAAAGAGACCCAGTACTTC.

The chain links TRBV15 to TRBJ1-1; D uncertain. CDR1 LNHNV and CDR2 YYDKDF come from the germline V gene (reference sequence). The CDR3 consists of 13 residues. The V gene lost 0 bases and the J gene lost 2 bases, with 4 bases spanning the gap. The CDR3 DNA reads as TGTGCCACCAGCAGAGAGGGAAACACTGAAGCTTTCTTT. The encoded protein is CATSREGNTEAFF.

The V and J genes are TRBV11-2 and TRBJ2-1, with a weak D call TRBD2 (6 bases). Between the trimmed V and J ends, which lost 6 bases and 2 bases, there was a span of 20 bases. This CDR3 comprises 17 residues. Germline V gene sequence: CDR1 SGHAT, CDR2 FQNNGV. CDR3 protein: CASRGMGEAGPYNEQFF. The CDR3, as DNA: TGTGCCAGCAGGGGAATGGGGGAAGCGGGCCCCTACAATGAGCAGTTCTTC.

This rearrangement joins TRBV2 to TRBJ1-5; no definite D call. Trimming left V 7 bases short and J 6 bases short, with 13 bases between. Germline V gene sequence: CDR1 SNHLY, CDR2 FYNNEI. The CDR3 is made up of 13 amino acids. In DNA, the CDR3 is TGTGCCAGCACGGTCAGGTCAGGTCAGCCCCAGCATTTT. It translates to CASTVRSGQPQHF.

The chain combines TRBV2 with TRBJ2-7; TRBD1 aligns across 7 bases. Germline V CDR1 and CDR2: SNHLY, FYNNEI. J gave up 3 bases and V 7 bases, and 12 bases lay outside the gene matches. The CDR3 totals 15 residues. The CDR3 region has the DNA TGTGCCAGCACTTCCTCGAGGACAGGAGACTACGAGCAGTACTTC. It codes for CASTSSRTGDYEQYF. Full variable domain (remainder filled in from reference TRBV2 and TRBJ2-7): EPEVTQTPSHQVTQMGQEVILRCVPISNHLYFYWYRQILGQKVEFLVSFYNNEISEKSEIFDDQFSVERPDGSNFTLKIRSTKLEDSAMYFCASTSSRTGDYEQYFGPGTRLTVT.

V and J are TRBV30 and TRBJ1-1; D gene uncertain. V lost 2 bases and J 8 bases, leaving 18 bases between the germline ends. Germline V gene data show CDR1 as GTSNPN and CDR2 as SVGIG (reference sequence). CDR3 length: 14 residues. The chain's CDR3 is CAWSSQWVAREAFF. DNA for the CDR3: TGTGCCTGGAGTTCACAATGGGTGGCCAGGGAAGCTTTCTTT.

The CDR3 region is CASSREGNYGYTF. The DNA for the CDR3 is TGTGCCAGCAGTAGGGAGGGGAACTATGGCTACACCTTC. The V and J genes are TRBV27 and TRBJ1-2; D perhaps matches TRBD1 (5 bases). CDR3 size: 13 residues. Per germline, CDR1 MNHEY and CDR2 SMNVEV (reference sequence). Between the trimmed V and J ends, which lost 5 bases and 2 bases, there was a span of 9 bases.

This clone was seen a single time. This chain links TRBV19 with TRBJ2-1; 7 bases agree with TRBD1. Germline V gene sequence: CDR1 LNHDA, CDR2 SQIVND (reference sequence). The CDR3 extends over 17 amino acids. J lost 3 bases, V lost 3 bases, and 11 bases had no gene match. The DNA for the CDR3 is TGTGCCAGTAGTATTGGGACAGCTGTCCCCAACTACAATGAGCAGTTCTTC. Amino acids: CASSIGTAVPNYNEQFF. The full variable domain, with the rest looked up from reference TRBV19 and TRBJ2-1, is DGGITQSPKYLFRKEGQNVTLSCEQNLNHDAMYWYRQDPGQGLRLIYYSQIVNDFQKGDIAEGYSVSREKKESFPLTVTSAQKNPTAFYLCASSIGTAVPNYNEQFFGPGTRLTVL.

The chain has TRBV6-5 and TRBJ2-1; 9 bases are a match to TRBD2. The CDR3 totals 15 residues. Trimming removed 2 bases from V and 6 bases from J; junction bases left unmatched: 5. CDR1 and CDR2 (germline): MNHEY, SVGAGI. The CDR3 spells CASSYPGLALNEQFF. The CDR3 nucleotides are TGTGCCAGCAGTTACCCGGGACTAGCACTCAATGAGCAGTTCTTC.

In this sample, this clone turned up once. The DNA for the CDR3 is TGTGCCAGCACCAGGGGGGGGAGTGCCCAGTACTTC. Amino acids: CASTRGGSAQYF. The rearrangement links TRBV7-2 to TRBJ2-5; perhaps D is TRBD1 or TRBD2 (7 bases each). Between the trimmed V and J ends, which lost 7 bases and 9 bases, there was a span of 15 bases. Per the germline V gene, CDR1 is SGHTA and CDR2 is FQGNSA. This CDR3 has 12 residues. The complete variable domain, with remaining parts taken from reference TRBV7-2 and TRBJ2-5, reads GAGVSQSPSNKVTEKGKDVELRCDPISGHTALYWYRQSLGQGLEFLIYFQGNSAPDKSGLPSDRFSAERTGGSVSTLTIQRTQQEDSAVYLCASTRGGSAQYFGPGTRLLVL.

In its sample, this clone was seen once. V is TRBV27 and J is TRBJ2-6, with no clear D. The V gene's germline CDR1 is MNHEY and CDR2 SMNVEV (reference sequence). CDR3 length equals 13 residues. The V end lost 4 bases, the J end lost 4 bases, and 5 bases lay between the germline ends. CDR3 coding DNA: TGTGCCAGCAGTTATTCCGGGGCCAACGTCCTGACTTTC. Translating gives CASSYSGANVLTF.

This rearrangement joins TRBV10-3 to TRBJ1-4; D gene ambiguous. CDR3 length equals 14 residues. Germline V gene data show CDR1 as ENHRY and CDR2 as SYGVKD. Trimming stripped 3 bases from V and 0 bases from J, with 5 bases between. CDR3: CAISERSTNEKLFF. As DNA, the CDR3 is TGTGCCATCAGTGAAAGATCAACTAATGAAAAACTGTTTTTT.

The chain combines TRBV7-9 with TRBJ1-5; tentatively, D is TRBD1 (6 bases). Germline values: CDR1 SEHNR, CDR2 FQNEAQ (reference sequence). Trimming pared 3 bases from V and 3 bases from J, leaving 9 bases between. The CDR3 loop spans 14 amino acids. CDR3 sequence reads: CASSFWGPNQPQHF. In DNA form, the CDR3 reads TGTGCCAGCAGCTTCTGGGGGCCCAATCAGCCCCAGCATTTT.

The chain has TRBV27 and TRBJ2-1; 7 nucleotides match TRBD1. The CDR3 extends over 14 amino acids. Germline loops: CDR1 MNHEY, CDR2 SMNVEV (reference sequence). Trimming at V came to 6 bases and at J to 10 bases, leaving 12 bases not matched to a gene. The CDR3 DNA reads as TGTGCCAGCAGCACTATCGACAGGGCAACGGAGCAGTTCTTC. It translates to CASSTIDRATEQFF.

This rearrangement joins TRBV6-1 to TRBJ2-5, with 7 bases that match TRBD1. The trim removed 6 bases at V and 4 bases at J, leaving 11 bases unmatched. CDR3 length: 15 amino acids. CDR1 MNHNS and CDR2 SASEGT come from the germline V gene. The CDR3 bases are TGTGCCAGCAGACCCGAGGGGGCCTTCCCAGAGACCCAGTACTTC. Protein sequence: CASRPEGAFPETQYF.

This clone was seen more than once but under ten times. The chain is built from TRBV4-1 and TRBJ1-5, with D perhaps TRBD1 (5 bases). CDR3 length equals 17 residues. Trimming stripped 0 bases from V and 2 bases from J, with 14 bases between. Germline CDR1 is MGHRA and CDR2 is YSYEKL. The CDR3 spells CASSQDWRGSGNQPQHF. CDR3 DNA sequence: TGCGCCAGCAGCCAAGATTGGAGGGGATCGGGCAATCAGCCCCAGCATTTT.

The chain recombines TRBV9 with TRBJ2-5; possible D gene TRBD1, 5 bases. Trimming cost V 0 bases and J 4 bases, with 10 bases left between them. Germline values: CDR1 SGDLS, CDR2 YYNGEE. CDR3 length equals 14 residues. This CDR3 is CASSVEWGGETQYF. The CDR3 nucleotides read TGTGCCAGCAGCGTAGAGTGGGGCGGAGAGACCCAGTACTTC.

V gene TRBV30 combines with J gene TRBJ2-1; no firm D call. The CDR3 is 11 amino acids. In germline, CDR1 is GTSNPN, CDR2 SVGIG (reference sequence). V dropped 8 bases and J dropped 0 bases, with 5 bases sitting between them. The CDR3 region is CARASYNEQFF. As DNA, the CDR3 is TGTGCCAGGGCCTCCTACAATGAGCAGTTCTTC. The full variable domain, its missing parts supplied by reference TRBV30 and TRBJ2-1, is SQTIHQWPATLVQPVGSPLSLECTVEGTSNPNLYWYRQAAGRGLQLLFYSVGIGQISSEVPQNLSASRPQDRQFILSSKKLLLSDSGFYLCARASYNEQFFGPGTRLTVL.

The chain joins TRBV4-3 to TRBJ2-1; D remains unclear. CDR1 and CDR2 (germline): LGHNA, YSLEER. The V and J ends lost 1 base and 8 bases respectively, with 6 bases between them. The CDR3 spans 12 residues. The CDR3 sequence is CASSQGGYEQFF. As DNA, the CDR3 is TGCGCCAGCAGCCAAGGAGGTTATGAGCAGTTCTTC.

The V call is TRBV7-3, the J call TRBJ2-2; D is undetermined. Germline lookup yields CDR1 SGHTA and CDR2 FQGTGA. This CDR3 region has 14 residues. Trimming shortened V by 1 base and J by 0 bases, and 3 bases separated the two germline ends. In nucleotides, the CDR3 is TGTGCCAGCAGCTTAAACTCGAACACCGGGGAGCTGTTTTTT. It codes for CASSLNSNTGELFF.